This TCR beta chain was observed in a study of blood T cell repertoires in COVID-19. Assay: immunoSEQ multiplex PCR; the TCRdb copy retains only in-frame clones and omits some. This table holds about 150,000 clones, 80% to 90% found once. With 0 bases removed from V and 0 bases from J, the gap between germline ends came to 11 bases. Germline V lookup: CDR1 SGHVS, CDR2 FQNEAQ. There are 16 residues in the CDR3. The receptor comes from a woman aged 45-59 years with active or convalescent COVID-19. Sequenced sample: peripheral blood. The rearrangement links TRBV7-8 to TRBJ1-1; D gene uncertain. The CDR3 DNA reads TGTGCCAGCAGCTTAGCGTCAGCGAAAATGAACACTGAAGCTTTCTTT. Its protein is CASSLASAKMNTEAFF.